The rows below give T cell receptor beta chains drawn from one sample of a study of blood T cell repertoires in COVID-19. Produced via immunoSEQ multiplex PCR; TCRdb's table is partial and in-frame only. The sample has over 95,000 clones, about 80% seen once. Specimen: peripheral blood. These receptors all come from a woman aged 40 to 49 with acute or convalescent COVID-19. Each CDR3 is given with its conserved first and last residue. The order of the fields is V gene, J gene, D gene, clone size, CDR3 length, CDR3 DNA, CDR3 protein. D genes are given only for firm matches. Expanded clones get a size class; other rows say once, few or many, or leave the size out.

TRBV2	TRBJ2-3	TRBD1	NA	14	TGTGCCAGCAGTGGAGACAGGGTGGGAGATACGCAGTATTTT	CASSGDRVGDTQYF
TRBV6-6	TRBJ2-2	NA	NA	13	TGTGCCAGCAGTTACTTAGGGGTCGGGGAGCTGTTTTTT	CASSYLGVGELFF
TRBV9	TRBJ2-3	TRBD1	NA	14	TGTGCCAGCAGTAGGGGGCCCCTCACAGATACGCAGTATTTT	CASSRGPLTDTQYF
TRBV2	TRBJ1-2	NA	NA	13	TGTGCCAGCAGAGGCCGGGGGAACTATGGCTACACCTTC	CASRGRGNYGYTF
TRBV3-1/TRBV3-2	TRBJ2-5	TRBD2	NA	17	TGTGCCAGCAGCCAAGTACTAGCGGGAGCGAGGTGGGAGACCCAGTACTTC	CASSQVLAGARWETQYF
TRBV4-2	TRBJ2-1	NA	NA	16	TGTGCCAGCAGCCAAGCACGGGCGGGGGCTTACAATGAGCAGTTCTTC	CASSQARAGAYNEQFF
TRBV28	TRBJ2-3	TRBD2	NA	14	TGTGCCAGCGGCCTACTAGCGGGGGCAGATACGCAGTATTTT	CASGLLAGADTQYF
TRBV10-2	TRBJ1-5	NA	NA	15	TGCGCCAGCAGAGCCGACAGGTGGGGAAATCAGCCCCAGCATTTT	CASRADRWGNQPQHF
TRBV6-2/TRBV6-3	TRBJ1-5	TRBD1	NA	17	TGTGCCAGCAGTTACTCGTCCGGCAGGGGGGACGATCAGCCCCAGCATTTT	CASSYSSGRGDDQPQHF
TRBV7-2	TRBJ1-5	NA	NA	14	TGTGCCAGCAGCTCCCAGGGTGGCAATCAGCCCCAGCATTTT	CASSSQGGNQPQHF
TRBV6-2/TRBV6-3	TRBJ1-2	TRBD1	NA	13	TGTGCCAGCAGTTACGAGGGGGCCTATGGCTACACCTTC	CASSYEGAYGYTF
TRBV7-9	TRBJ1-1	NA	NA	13	TGTGCCAGCAGCTCACGCCGGGACACTGAAGCTTTCTTT	CASSSRRDTEAFF
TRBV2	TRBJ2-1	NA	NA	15	TGTGCCAGCAGTGATCTGAGCGGCTCCTACAATGAGCAGTTCTTC	CASSDLSGSYNEQFF
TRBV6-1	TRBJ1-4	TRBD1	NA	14	TGTGCCAGCAGTGACGGACAGGATAATGAAAAACTGTTTTTT	CASSDGQDNEKLFF
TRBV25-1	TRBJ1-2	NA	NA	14	TGTGCCAGCAGTGACCCGGGGAGGGTGTATGGCTACACCTTC	CASSDPGRVYGYTF
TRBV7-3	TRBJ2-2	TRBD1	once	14	TGTGCCAGCAGCCCCACAGGGGCTTCCGGGGAGCTGTTTTTT	CASSPTGASGELFF
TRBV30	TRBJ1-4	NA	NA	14	TGTGCCTGGAGCTCAGGAGGGAGGGGTGAAAAACTGTTTTTT	CAWSSGGRGEKLFF
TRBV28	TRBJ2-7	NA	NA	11	TGTGCCACCTCCCTCCCCTACGAGCAGTACTTC	CATSLPYEQYF
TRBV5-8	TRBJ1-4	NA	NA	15	TGTGCCAGCAGCTGGGGAGCAGCGACTAATGAAAAACTGTTTTTT	CASSWGAATNEKLFF
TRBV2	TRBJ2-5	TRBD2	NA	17	TGTGCCAGCAGTGGTGGGACTAGCGGGGGTTTACGAGAGACCCAGTACTTC	CASSGGTSGGLRETQYF
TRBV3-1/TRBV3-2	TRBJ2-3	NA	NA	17	TGTGCCAGCAGCCAAGTTTCTGGTAGCGGACCCACAGATACGCAGTATTTT	CASSQVSGSGPTDTQYF
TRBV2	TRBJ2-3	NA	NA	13	TGTGCCAGCCCGGACAGAAGCACAGATACGCAGTATTTT	CASPDRSTDTQYF
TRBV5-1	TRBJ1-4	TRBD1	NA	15	TGCGCCAGCAGCTTGGGAGGACAGGGGAATGAAAAACTGTTTTTT	CASSLGGQGNEKLFF
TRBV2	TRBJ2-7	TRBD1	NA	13	TGTGCCAGCAGGGGACAGGGGGCGGGCGAGCAGTACTTC	CASRGQGAGEQYF
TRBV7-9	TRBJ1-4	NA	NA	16	TGTGCCAGCAGCGCATTGACAGTCGGGGGAGATGAAAAACTGTTTTTT	CASSALTVGGDEKLFF
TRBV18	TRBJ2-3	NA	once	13	TGTGCCAGCTCACCGAGGGGAGGAGATACGCAGTATTTT	CASSPRGGDTQYF
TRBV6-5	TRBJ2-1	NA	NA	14	TGTGCCAGCAGTTACGGGAGGGGGGCATCCGAGCAGTTCTTC	CASSYGRGASEQFF
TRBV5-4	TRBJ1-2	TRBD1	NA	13	TGTGCCAGCAGCCCCCGGGACAGGGGTGGCTACACCTTC	CASSPRDRGGYTF
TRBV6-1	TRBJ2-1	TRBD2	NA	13	TGTGCCAGCAGTGTAGCGGGCCTTAATGAGCAGTTCTTC	CASSVAGLNEQFF
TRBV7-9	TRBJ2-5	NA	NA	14	TGTGCCAGCAGCGCTCGAGGTCCCCAAGAGACCCAGTACTTC	CASSARGPQETQYF
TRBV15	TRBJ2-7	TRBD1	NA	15	TGTGCCACCAGCAGAGATAGGGGACAGTCCTACGAGCAGTACTTC	CATSRDRGQSYEQYF
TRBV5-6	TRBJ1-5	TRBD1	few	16	TGTGCCAGCAGCTCCTGGGGACAGCCTAGCAATCAGCCCCAGCATTTT	CASSSWGQPSNQPQHF
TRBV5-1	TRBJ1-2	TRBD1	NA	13	TGCGCCAGCAGGCCGAGACAGGGGAATGGCTACACCTTC	CASRPRQGNGYTF
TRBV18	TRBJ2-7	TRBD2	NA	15	TGTGCCAGCTCGCGCGGGGGGGGCGTAACCTACGAGCAGTACTTC	CASSRGGGVTYEQYF
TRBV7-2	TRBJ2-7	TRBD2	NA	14	TGTGCCAGCAGCTTCCTGGGACTATCCTACGAGCAGTACTTC	CASSFLGLSYEQYF
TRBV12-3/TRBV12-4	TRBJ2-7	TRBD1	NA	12	TGTGCCGTTACAGGGGAAACCTACGAGCAGTACTTC	CAVTGETYEQYF
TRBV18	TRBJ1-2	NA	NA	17	TGTGCCAGCTCACCGACCCCTCAGCCACAGGTTAACTATGGCTACACCTTC	CASSPTPQPQVNYGYTF
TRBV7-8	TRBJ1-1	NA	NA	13	TGTGCCAGCAGCCTAAGCGCCCCCACTGAAGCTTTCTTT	CASSLSAPTEAFF
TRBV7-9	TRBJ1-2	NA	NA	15	TGTGCCAGCAGCTTAGCAGGCGGGAAGTTGGATGGCTACACCTTC	CASSLAGGKLDGYTF
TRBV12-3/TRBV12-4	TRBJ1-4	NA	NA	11	TGTGCCAGCAGTGTCGGAGGAAAACTGTTTTTT	CASSVGGKLFF
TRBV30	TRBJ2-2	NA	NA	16	TGTGCCTGGAGTCCTACCGGGACTGAGAACACCGGGGAGCTGTTTTTT	CAWSPTGTENTGELFF
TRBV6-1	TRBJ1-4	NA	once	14	TGTGCCAGCAGTGAAAACTTCCCGAATGAAAAACTGTTTTTT	CASSENFPNEKLFF
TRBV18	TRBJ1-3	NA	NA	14	TGTGCCAGCTCACCCCCAAACTCTGGAAACACCATATATTTT	CASSPPNSGNTIYF
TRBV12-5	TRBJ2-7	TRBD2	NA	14	TGTGCTAGTGCCCTGGGACTAGCGCTGTACGAGCAGTACTTC	CASALGLALYEQYF
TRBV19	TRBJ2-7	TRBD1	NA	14	TGTGCCAGTAGCGACAGGGGATACACCTACGAGCAGTACTTC	CASSDRGYTYEQYF
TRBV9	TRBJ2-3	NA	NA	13	TGTGCCAGCAGCGTATCGAGCACAGATACGCAGTATTTT	CASSVSSTDTQYF
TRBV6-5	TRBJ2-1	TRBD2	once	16	TGTGCCAGCAGTTACTCCTTCAGCGGGGGCTACAATGAGCAGTTCTTC	CASSYSFSGGYNEQFF
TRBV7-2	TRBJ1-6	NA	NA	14	TGTGCCAGCAGCGTAACCCAGGGGAATTCACCCCTCCACTTT	CASSVTQGNSPLHF
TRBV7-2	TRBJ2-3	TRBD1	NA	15	TGTGCCAGCAGCTTATGGGCAGGGGGCTTAGATACGCAGTATTTT	CASSLWAGGLDTQYF
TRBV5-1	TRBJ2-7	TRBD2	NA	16	TGCGCCAGCAGCTCCACTAGCGGGGGGTATGCCTACGAGCAGTACTTC	CASSSTSGGYAYEQYF
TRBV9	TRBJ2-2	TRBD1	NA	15	TGTGCCAGCAGCGTAGGGGACAGGGGGGTCGGGGAGCTGTTTTTT	CASSVGDRGVGELFF
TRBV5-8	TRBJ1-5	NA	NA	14	TGTGCCAGCAGCTTGGGACAGCTACATCAGCCCCAGCATTTT	CASSLGQLHQPQHF